What follows are 31 T cell receptor beta chains derived from one specimen sequenced in a study of regulatory T cells in long-lasting Graves disease (dated by TCRdb to the early 2020s). Library creation used multiplex PCR. TCRdb names Illumina HiSeq 4000 as the instrument used. TCR beta libraries were built with iRepertoire HTBI primers and Arm-PCR amplification of CDR3 regions. The raw public data were reprocessed by TCRdb itself: fastp quality trimming at Q25, MiXCR clonotype calling, in-frame beta chains only. Duplicate CDR3 protein sequences are folded into a single record with the most common DNA and genes. The sample data list hundreds of thousands of distinct CDR3 sequences, and 15% to 20% of these were observed just once. The ten most abundant clones make up around 18% of the sample. The sample's time point label, in plain terms: newly diagnosed GD, antithyroid drugs for less than 3 months. RNA was extracted from PBMCs in TRIzol for both TCR sequencing and RNA sequencing.

These data also featured in a second study, about T cells in Graves' hyperthyroidism and ophthalmopathy.

The material sequenced was peripheral blood mononuclear cells (PBMCs), taken at new diagnosis, from a patient treated with antithyroid drugs. The receptors derive from a woman younger than 45 with Graves disease. Donor details come from another sample of the same person, matched by shared clones.

Worth noting for this clonotype: A much larger clone differs from this one at a single base, so this may be a read error. The genes are TRBV2 and TRBJ2-2; D gene uncertain. CDR1 SNHLY and CDR2 FYNNEI come from the germline V gene. This CDR3 is built from 12 residues. The CDR3 bases are TGTGCCAGCACCCTTAACACCGAGGAGCTGTTTTTT. It specifies CASTLNTEELFF.

This clonotype was counted a few times. The rearrangement links TRBV20-1 to TRBJ2-1; 9 positions match TRBD2. Germline V gives CDR1 DFQATT, CDR2 SNEGSKA (reference sequence). This CDR3 comprises 15 residues. Trimming removed 5 bases from V and 4 bases from J; junction bases left unmatched: 9. The CDR3 DNA reads TGCAGTGCTCTAAAGACTAGCGGAGTTTACAATGAGCAGTTCTTC. This sequence encodes CSALKTSGVYNEQFF.

V usage is TRBV5-4 and J usage is TRBJ2-7; no definite D call. V lost 0 bases, J lost 6 bases, and 13 bases lay in between. The CDR3 spans 14 residues. Germline lookup yields CDR1 SGHNT and CDR2 YYREEE (reference sequence). CDR3 protein: CASSLDSLTREQYF. In DNA form, the CDR3 reads TGTGCCAGCAGCTTGGACTCCCTCACTCGCGAGCAGTACTTC. Complete variable domain (other parts from reference TRBV5-4 and TRBJ2-7): ETGVTQSPTHLIKTRGQQVTLRCSSQSGHNTVSWYQQALGQGPQFIFQYYREEENGRGNFPPRFSGLQFPNYSSELNVNALELDDSALYLCASSLDSLTREQYFGPGTRLTVT.

J is TRBJ2-1 and V is TRBV5-1; 11 nucleotides match TRBD2. The junction had 7 bases not matched to a gene; V was cut back by 5 bases and J by 6 bases. The germline CDR1 and CDR2 sequences are SGHRS and YFSETQ. CDR3 size: 15 residues. This CDR3 is CASRFLGLAGNEQFF. For the CDR3, the DNA is TGCGCCAGCAGATTTCTCGGACTAGCGGGCAATGAGCAGTTCTTC.

In this sample, this clonotype turned up a few times. The chain has TRBV5-1 and TRBJ2-3, with D possibly being TRBD1 (6 bases). CDR3 length: 14 amino acids. Trimming shortened V by 6 bases and J by 5 bases, and 16 bases separated the two germline ends. Germline V CDR1 and CDR2: SGHRS, YFSETQ. Here the CDR3 reads CASTGAGDGDTQYF. The CDR3 DNA sequence: TGCGCCAGCACCGGGGCAGGGGATGGAGATACGCAGTATTTT. The full variable domain, completed using reference TRBV5-1 and TRBJ2-3, is KAGVTQTPRYLIKTRGQQVTLSCSPISGHRSVSWYQQTPGQGLQFLFEYFSETQRNKGNFPGRFSGRQFSNSRSEMNVSTLELGDSALYLCASTGAGDGDTQYFGPGTRLTVL.

This clonotype turned up a few times. The J gene is TRBJ2-6, the V gene TRBV2; 11 bases fit TRBD1. Germline values: CDR1 SNHLY, CDR2 FYNNEI. The V gene end was trimmed by 4 bases and the J gene end by 2 bases; junction bases not matched to a gene: 4. This CDR3 has 17 residues. The CDR3, as DNA: TGTGCCAGCAGTGGGGACAGGGGGAATCCTGGGGCCAACGTCCTGACTTTC. The encoded protein is CASSGDRGNPGANVLTF.

The CDR3 DNA reads TGTGCCAGCAGCACCCGGGACAGCATGAACACTGAAGCTTTCTTT. Translated: CASSTRDSMNTEAFF. The chain carries TRBV11-2 and TRBJ1-1; TRBD1 matches at 7 bases. The CDR3 is made up of 15 amino acids. Germline V CDR1 and CDR2: SGHAT, FQNNGV. The ends lost 5 bases at V and 0 bases at J; junction bases unmatched: 6.

At least ten counts were recorded for this clonotype. A junction boundary mismatches the germline segment, possibly from a read error. J is TRBJ1-2 and V is TRBV5-1, with a weak D call TRBD1 (6 bases). This CDR3 region has 13 residues. Per the germline V gene, CDR1 is SGHRS and CDR2 is YFSETQ. The CDR3 DNA reads TGTGCCAGCAGCTTACAGGGCTCCTATGGCTACACCTTC. Encoded protein: CASSLQGSYGYTF.

This chain connects TRBV30 to TRBJ2-7; TRBD2 matches 11 bases. The CDR3 extends over 15 amino acids. V gave up 8 bases and J gave up 2 bases; unmatched junction bases: 11. Per the germline V gene, CDR1 is GTSNPN and CDR2 is SVGIG (reference sequence). The CDR3 nucleotides are TGTGCCCTAAGAGAACTAGCGGGAGTAGCCTACGAGCAGTACTTC. It specifies CALRELAGVAYEQYF.

This clonotype was recorded at least ten times. The J gene is TRBJ2-5, the V gene TRBV28; D might be TRBD1 (6 bases). The germline V and J ends were trimmed by 6 bases and 6 bases, with 20 bases remaining between them. The CDR3 totals 15 residues. Germline CDR1 reads MDHEN; CDR2 reads SYDVKM. Here the CDR3 reads CASSSTGTPLKTQYF. Written as DNA, the CDR3 is TGTGCCAGCAGCTCCACCGGGACACCCCTTAAGACCCAGTACTTC.

As for this clonotype: Sequence at one end of the junction differs from germline and may be a read error. The chain recombines TRBV7-9 with TRBJ1-2; no clear D. The germline V gene has CDR1 SEHNR and CDR2 FQNEAQ (reference sequence). The CDR3 runs to 13 residues. The CDR3 sequence: CASSSGPDYGCTF. Written as DNA, the CDR3 is TGTGCCAGCAGCTCGGGTCCTGACTATGGCTGCACCTTC.

The V call is TRBV5-1, the J call TRBJ2-1; tentative D call: TRBD2 (6 bases). The DNA end is a closer match to TRBJ2-5, so the J assignment may be wrong. The CDR3 contains 15 residues. Germline lookup yields CDR1 SGHRS and CDR2 YFSETQ. The CDR3 reads CASSWRTGVGETQYF. Written as DNA, the CDR3 is TGCGCCAGCAGCTGGCGGACGGGGGTAGGAGAGACCCAGTACTTC.

This clonotype occurred many times. V gene TRBV27 combines with J gene TRBJ1-1; D is uncertain. This CDR3 is built from 14 residues. CDR1 is MNHEY and CDR2 is SMNVEV in the germline V gene (reference sequence). Trimming cost V 6 bases and J 1 base, with 12 bases left between them. Here the CDR3 reads CASSLERGNTEAFF. The CDR3 nucleotides are TGTGCCAGCAGCCTCGAACGGGGGAACACTGAAGCTTTCTTT.

The sample holds many counts of this clonotype. The chain employs TRBV28 and TRBJ1-5; the D is unclear. The CDR3 spans 13 residues. Germline V gives CDR1 MDHEN, CDR2 SYDVKM. With 2 bases removed from V and 11 bases from J, the gap between germline ends came to 13 bases. The CDR3 nucleotides read TGTGCCAGCAGTTTACCCCAAGGTCCGGCCCAGCATTTT. It codes for CASSLPQGPAQHF.

This clonotype was detected many times. The chain recombines TRBV27 with TRBJ1-2, with D perhaps TRBD1 (6 bases). There are 15 residues in the CDR3. The ends were cut back, 5 bases at V and 3 bases at J, with 16 bases in the middle. Germline V gene lookup returns CDR1 MNHEY and CDR2 SMNVEV (reference sequence). CDR3 sequence reads: CASSPADRIHYGYTF. The CDR3, as DNA: TGTGCCAGCAGTCCCGCAGACAGGATCCACTATGGCTACACCTTC.

The chain has TRBV10-2 and TRBJ2-5; 7 nucleotides match TRBD1. Germline V gene sequence: CDR1 WSHSY, CDR2 SAAADI. The CDR3 consists of 14 residues. With V trimmed by 8 bases and J by 2 bases, 8 bases remained unmatched. As DNA, the CDR3 is TGCGCCAGCGGGGACAGCAGCTTTCAAGAGACCCAGTACTTC. Translation gives CASGDSSFQETQYF.

The chain is built from TRBV3-1 and TRBJ1-1; 8 bases align to TRBD1. After removal of 4 bases from V and 1 base from J, the junction contained 2 bases not matched to a gene. In germline, CDR1 is LGHDT, CDR2 YNNKEL (reference sequence). This CDR3 is 14 amino acids long. CDR3 region: CASSRTGTNTEAFF. In DNA, the CDR3 is TGTGCCAGCAGCCGGACAGGGACGAACACTGAAGCTTTCTTT.

This clonotype occurred a few times. This chain uses TRBV24-1 with TRBJ2-7; 10 bases are shared with TRBD1. This CDR3 has 16 residues. CDR1 KGHDR and CDR2 SFDVKD come from the germline V gene. J gave up 3 bases and V 4 bases, and 8 bases lay outside the gene matches. The chain's CDR3 is CATSDPGQGKFYEQYF. The DNA of the CDR3 is TGTGCCACCAGTGACCCGGGACAGGGGAAGTTCTACGAGCAGTACTTC.

This clonotype was found many times. The chain couples TRBV20-1 to TRBJ1-2; D uncertain. V gave up 0 bases and J gave up 0 bases, with 8 bases separating them. The CDR3 is made up of 14 amino acids. Germline lookup yields CDR1 DFQATT and CDR2 SNEGSKA (reference sequence). CDR3 sequence (DNA): TGCAGTGCTAGAGATCCCGGGCCTAACTATGGCTACACCTTC. This translates into CSARDPGPNYGYTF.

This clonotype was counted many times. The rearrangement uses TRBV7-3 and TRBJ2-1; D is perhaps TRBD1 or TRBD2 (5 bases each). Germline lookup yields CDR1 SGHTA and CDR2 FQGTGA. Trimming left V 8 bases short and J 4 bases short, with 12 bases between. The CDR3 loop spans 13 amino acids. The CDR3 coding sequence is TGTGCCAGCGGAGCGGACATATACAATGAGCAGTTCTTC. As protein: CASGADIYNEQFF.

About this clonotype itself: The limits of the CDR3 on the DNA are not certain, so only TCRdb's listed CDR3 is given. This sequence joins TRBV9 and TRBJ1-2; the table's D call, TRBD1, has no DNA check behind it. Looked up from germline, CDR1 is SGDLS and CDR2 is YYNGEE. The CDR3 is 15 amino acids long, termini counted. CDR3 amino acids: CASSVATGANYGNTF.

The chain links TRBV19 to TRBJ2-7, with D maybe TRBD1 (5 bases). Per germline, CDR1 LNHDA and CDR2 SQIVND (reference sequence). V lost 4 bases, J lost 0 bases, and 16 bases lay in between. This CDR3 spans 16 amino acids. DNA for the CDR3: TGTGCCAGTAGTAAAAAGCAGGGATCTAGCTCCTACGAGCAGTACTTC. This sequence encodes CASSKKQGSSSYEQYF. Looking up the rest from reference TRBV19 and TRBJ2-7 gives the full variable domain: DGGITQSPKYLFRKEGQNVTLSCEQNLNHDAMYWYRQDPGQGLRLIYYSQIVNDFQKGDIAEGYSVSREKKESFPLTVTSAQKNPTAFYLCASSKKQGSSSYEQYFGPGTRLTVT.

The chain couples TRBV3-1 to TRBJ2-7, with 9 bases identical to TRBD1. Trimming cost V 6 bases and J 2 bases; bases outside gene matches: 11. Germline values: CDR1 LGHDT, CDR2 YNNKEL (reference sequence). The CDR3 loop spans 16 amino acids. The CDR3 loop reads CASRPRQGVHPYEQYF. CDR3 DNA: TGTGCCAGCAGACCACGACAGGGGGTGCACCCCTACGAGCAGTACTTC.

This clonotype occurred a few times. The CDR3 nucleotides read TGTGCCAGCAGTGAATTGGGGGGTACTATGAACACTGAAGCTTTCTTT. Protein product: CASSELGGTMNTEAFF. The chain uses TRBV6-1 and TRBJ1-1, with D perhaps TRBD1 (5 bases). Trimming removed 2 bases at V and 0 bases at J, with 13 bases between. Germline V gives CDR1 MNHNS, CDR2 SASEGT. The CDR3 loop spans 16 amino acids.

Details on this clonotype: Germline is not matched at one junction end, which may reflect a read error. This sequence joins TRBV28 and TRBJ2-1, with TRBD2 identical over 11 bases. Germline CDR1 is MDHEN and CDR2 is SYDVKM. The CDR3 extends over 14 amino acids. CDR3 in amino acids: CAGKTSGDYNGQFF. The CDR3 region has the DNA TGTGCCGGGAAGACTAGCGGGGACTACAATGGGCAGTTCTTC.

This clonotype has ten or more counts. This chain uses TRBV6-2 or TRBV6-3 with TRBJ1-1; no clear D. Trimming left V 6 bases short and J 1 base short, with 12 bases between. Looked up from germline, CDR1 is MNHEY and CDR2 is SVGEGT. CDR3 length: 14 residues. The DNA of the CDR3 is TGTGCCAGCAGGAAACCGGACGGGAACACTGAAGCTTTCTTT. Amino acid sequence: CASRKPDGNTEAFF.

This clonotype occurred many times. Relative to the germline gene, one junction end is altered; a read error may explain this. The chain has TRBV7-2 and TRBJ2-3, with TRBD2 identical over 7 bases. CDR3 length equals 14 residues. The germline CDR1 and CDR2 sequences are SGHTA and FQGNSA. CDR3 protein: CASSLGGAGDTQYF. The DNA of the CDR3 is TGCGCCAGCAGCTTGGGGGGAGCGGGGGATACGCAGTATTTT.

This clonotype was seen many times. The chain uses TRBV6-1 and TRBJ1-1; D possibly corresponds to TRBD1 (6 bases). The V end lost 7 bases, the J end lost 3 bases, and 15 bases lay between the germline ends. This CDR3 comprises 14 residues. Germline CDR1 is MNHNS and CDR2 is SASEGT. Written as DNA, the CDR3 is TGTGCCAGCATCAGGGGTTCGTCGGACACTGAAGCTTTCTTT. It encodes CASIRGSSDTEAFF.

The J gene is TRBJ2-7, the V gene TRBV9, with D tentatively TRBD2 (6 bases). CDR1 is SGDLS, CDR2 YYNGEE, per germline. The length of the CDR3 is 15 residues. Trimming shortened V by 4 bases and J by 4 bases, and 18 bases separated the two germline ends. This chain's CDR3 is CASSPTAGSQYEQYF. The DNA of the CDR3 is TGTGCCAGCAGCCCCACGGCGGGATCCCAATACGAGCAGTACTTC.

This clonotype was observed a few times. This chain joins TRBV28 and TRBJ1-2; 8 bases match TRBD1. J was trimmed by 4 bases and V by 5 bases; bases with no gene match: 6. Germline V CDR1 and CDR2: MDHEN, SYDVKM. The CDR3 sequence is 14 residues long. CDR3 protein: CASSQEDRAYGYTF. The DNA of the CDR3 is TGTGCCAGCAGTCAGGAGGACAGGGCCTATGGCTACACCTTC.

This clonotype was counted ten times or more. The rearrangement joins TRBV7-9 to TRBJ1-2; D is unclear. Trimming left V 1 base short and J 3 bases short, with 12 bases between. The CDR3 loop spans 15 amino acids. Germline V gene data show CDR1 as SEHNR and CDR2 as FQNEAQ (reference sequence). CDR3 region: CASSLGAEGYYGYTF. The CDR3 coding sequence is TGTGCCAGCAGCTTAGGGGCAGAGGGATACTATGGCTACACCTTC.